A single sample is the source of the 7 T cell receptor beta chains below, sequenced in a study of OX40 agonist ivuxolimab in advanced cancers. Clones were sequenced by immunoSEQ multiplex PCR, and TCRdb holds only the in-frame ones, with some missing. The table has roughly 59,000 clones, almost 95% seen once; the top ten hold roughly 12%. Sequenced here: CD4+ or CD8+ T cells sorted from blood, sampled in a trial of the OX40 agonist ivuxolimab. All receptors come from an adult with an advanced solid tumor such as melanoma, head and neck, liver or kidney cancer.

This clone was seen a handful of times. The CDR3 is CASSYSFEQYF. CDR3 DNA sequence: TGTGCCAGCAGTTACTCTTTCGAGCAGTACTTC. The chain recombines TRBV6-6 with TRBJ2-7; D is unresolved. The CDR3 runs 11 residues. V was cut by 0 bases and J by 6 bases, with 3 bases left in between. The V gene's germline CDR1 is MNHNY and CDR2 SVGAGI (reference sequence).

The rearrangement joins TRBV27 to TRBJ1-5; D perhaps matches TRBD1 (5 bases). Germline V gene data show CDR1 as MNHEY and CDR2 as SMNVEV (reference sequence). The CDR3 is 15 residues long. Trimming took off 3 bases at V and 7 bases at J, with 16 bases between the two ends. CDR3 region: CASSFFAGTEQPQHF. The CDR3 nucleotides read TGTGCCAGCAGTTTTTTCGCGGGGACGGAGCAGCCCCAGCATTTT.

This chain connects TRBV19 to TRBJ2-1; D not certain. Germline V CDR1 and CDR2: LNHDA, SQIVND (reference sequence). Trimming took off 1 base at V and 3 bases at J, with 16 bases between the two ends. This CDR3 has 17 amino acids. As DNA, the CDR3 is TGTGCCAGTAGTATAGTTACGGGCATCGATAACTACAATGAGCAGTTCTTC. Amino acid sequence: CASSIVTGIDNYNEQFF.

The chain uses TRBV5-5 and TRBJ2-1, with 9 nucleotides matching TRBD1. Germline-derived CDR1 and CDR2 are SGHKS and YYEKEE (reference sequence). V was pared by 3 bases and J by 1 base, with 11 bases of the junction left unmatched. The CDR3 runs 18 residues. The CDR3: CASSSTNIDRGSYNEQFF. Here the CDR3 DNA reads TGTGCCAGCAGCTCAACGAACATAGACAGGGGGTCCTACAATGAGCAGTTCTTC. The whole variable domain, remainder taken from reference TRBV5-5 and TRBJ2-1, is DAGVTQSPTHLIKTRGQQVTLRCSPISGHKSVSWYQQVLGQGPQFIFQYYEKEERGRGNFPDRFSARQFPNYSSELNVNALLLGDSALYLCASSSTNIDRGSYNEQFFGPGTRLTVL.

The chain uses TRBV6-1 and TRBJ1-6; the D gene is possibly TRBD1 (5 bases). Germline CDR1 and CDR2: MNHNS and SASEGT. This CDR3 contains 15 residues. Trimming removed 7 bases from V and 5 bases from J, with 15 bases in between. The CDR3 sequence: CASILGHLDNSPLHF. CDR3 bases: TGTGCCAGCATCCTAGGACACCTCGATAATTCACCCCTCCACTTT.

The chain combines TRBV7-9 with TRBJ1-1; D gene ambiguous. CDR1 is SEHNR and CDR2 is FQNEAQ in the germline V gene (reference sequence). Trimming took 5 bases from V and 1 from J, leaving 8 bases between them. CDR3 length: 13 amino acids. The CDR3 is CASSPDPNTEAFF. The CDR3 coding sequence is TGTGCCAGCAGCCCCGACCCGAACACTGAAGCTTTCTTT. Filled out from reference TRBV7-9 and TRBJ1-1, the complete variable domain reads DTGVSQNPRHKITKRGQNVTFRCDPISEHNRLYWYRQTLGQGPEFLTYFQNEAQLEKSRLLSDRFSAERPKGSFSTLEIQRTEQGDSAMYLCASSPDPNTEAFFGQGTRLTVV.

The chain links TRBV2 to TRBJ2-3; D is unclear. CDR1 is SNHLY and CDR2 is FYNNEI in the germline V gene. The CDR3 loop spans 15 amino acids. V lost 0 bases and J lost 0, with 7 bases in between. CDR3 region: CASSEAPTSTDTQYF. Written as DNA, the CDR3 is TGTGCCAGCAGTGAAGCGCCTACTAGCACAGATACGCAGTATTTT.